This T cell receptor (beta chain) was captured by sequencing in a study of blood T cells in healthy people across ages. The use of a sample-barcoded 5' primer and a J-beta primer mix characterized a second PCR of about 7 to 12 cycles. TCRdb itself ran the 5' RACE reads through MiXCR, one entry per CDR3 protein. The sample has 1.4 million or so distinct CDR3 sequences, 35% to 45% seen once. Trimming at V came to 5 bases and at J to 3 bases, leaving 10 bases not matched to a gene. This CDR3 comprises 15 residues. CDR1 and CDR2 from the germline V gene are DFQATT and SNEGSKA (reference sequence). As concerns this clonotype: Antigen specificity is unknown.

The study's findings and limits: More naive CD4+ cells and higher diversity were found in long-lived than in aged donors.

What was sequenced was blood. The origin of this receptor is a woman aged 18-29 years in good health. The chain employs TRBV20-1 and TRBJ1-5; 7 bases line up with TRBD1. The CDR3 protein is CSAPNPTGSNQPQHF. The DNA of the CDR3 is TGCAGTGCTCCAAATCCGACAGGGTCCAATCAGCCCCAGCATTTT.